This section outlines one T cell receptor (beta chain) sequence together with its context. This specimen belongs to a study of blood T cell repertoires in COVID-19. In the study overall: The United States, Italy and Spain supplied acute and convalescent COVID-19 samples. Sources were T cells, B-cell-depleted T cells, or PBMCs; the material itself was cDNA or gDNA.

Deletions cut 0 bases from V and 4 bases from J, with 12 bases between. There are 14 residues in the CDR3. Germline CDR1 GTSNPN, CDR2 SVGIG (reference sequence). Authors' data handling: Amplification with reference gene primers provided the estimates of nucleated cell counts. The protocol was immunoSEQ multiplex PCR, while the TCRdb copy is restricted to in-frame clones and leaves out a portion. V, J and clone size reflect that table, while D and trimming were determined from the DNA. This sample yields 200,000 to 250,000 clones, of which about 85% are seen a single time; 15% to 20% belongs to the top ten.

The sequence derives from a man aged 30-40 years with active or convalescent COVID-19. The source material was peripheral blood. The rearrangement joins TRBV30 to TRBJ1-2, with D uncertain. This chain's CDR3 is CAWSVGTDFYGYTF. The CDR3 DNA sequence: TGTGCCTGGAGTGTCGGTACGGACTTCTATGGCTACACCTTC.